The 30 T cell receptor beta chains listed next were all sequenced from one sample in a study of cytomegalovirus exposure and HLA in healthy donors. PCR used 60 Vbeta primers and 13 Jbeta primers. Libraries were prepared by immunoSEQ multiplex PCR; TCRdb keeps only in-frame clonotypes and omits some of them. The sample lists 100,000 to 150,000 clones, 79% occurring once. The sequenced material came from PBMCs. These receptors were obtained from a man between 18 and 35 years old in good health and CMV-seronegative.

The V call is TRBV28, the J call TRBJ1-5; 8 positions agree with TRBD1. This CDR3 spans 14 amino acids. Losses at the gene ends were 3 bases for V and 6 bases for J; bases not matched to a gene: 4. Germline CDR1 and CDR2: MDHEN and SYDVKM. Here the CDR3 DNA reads TGTGCCAGCAGTTTTATGACAGGGGTTCAGCCCCAGCATTTT. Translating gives CASSFMTGVQPQHF.

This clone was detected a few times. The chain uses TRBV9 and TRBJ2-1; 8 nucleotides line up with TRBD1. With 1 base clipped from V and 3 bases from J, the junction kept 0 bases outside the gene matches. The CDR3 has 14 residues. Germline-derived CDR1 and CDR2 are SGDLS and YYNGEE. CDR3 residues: CASSVTGGYNEQFF. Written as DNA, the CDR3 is TGTGCCAGCAGCGTAACAGGGGGCTACAATGAGCAGTTCTTC.

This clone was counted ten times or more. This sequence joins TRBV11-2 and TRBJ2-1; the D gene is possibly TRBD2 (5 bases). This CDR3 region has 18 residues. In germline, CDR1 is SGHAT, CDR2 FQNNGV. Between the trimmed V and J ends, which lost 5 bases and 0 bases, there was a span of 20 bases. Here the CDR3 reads CASSRVAGGSSSYNEQFF. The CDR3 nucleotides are TGTGCCAGCAGCCGAGTCGCTGGCGGGTCTAGCTCCTACAATGAGCAGTTCTTC.

In DNA, the CDR3 is TGTGCCAGCAGCGTAGTGTCTAGCGGTAACACCGGGGAGCTGTTTTTT. Translating gives CASSVVSSGNTGELFF. This rearrangement joins TRBV9 to TRBJ2-2; 7 bases are a match to TRBD2. This CDR3 has 16 residues. Germline assignment: CDR1 SGDLS and CDR2 YYNGEE. The V segment lost 0 bases and the J segment 2 bases; nucleotides outside the gene matches: 4. The full variable domain, with the rest looked up from reference TRBV9 and TRBJ2-2, is DSGVTQTPKHLITATGQRVTLRCSPRSGDLSVYWYQQSLDQGLQFLIQYYNGEERAKGNILERFSAQQFPDLHSELNLSSLELGDSALYFCASSVVSSGNTGELFFGEGSRLTVL.

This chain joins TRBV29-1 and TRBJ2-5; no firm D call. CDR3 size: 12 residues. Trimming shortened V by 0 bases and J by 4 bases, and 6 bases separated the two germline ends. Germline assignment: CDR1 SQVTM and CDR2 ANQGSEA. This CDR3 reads CSVEDPGETQYF. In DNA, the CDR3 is TGCAGCGTTGAAGATCCCGGAGAGACCCAGTACTTC.

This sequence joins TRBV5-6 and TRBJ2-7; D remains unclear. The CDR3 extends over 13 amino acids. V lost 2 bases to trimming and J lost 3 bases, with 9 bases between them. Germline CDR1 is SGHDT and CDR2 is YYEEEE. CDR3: CASSLKENYEQYV. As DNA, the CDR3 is TGTGCCAGCAGCTTAAAGGAAAACTACGAGCAGTACGTC.

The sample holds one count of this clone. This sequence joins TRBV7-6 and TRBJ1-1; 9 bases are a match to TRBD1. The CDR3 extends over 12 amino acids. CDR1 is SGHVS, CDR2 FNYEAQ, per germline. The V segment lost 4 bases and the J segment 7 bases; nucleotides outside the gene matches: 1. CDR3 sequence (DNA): TGTGCCAGCAGCTCGACAGGGGGTGAAGCTTTCTTT. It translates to CASSSTGGEAFF. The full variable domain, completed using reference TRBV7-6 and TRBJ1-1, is GAGVSQSPRYKVTKRGQDVALRCDPISGHVSLYWYRQALGQGPEFLTYFNYEAQQDKSGLPNDRFSAERPEGSISTLTIQRTEQRDSAMYRCASSSTGGEAFFGQGTRLTVV.

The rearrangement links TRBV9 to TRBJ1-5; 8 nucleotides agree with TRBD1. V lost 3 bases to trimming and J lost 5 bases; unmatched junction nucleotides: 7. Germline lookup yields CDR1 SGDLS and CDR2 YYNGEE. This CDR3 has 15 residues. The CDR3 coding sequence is TGTGCCAGCAGCGCCTCAGGGGGCGCAGATCAGCCCCAGCATTTT. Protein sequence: CASSASGGADQPQHF.

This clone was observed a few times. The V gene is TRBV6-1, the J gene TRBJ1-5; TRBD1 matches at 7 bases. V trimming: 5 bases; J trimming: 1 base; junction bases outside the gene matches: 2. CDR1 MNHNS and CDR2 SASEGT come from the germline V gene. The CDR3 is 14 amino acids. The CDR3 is CASSSQGSNQPQHF. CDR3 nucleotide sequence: TGTGCCAGCAGTTCACAGGGGAGCAATCAGCCCCAGCATTTT.

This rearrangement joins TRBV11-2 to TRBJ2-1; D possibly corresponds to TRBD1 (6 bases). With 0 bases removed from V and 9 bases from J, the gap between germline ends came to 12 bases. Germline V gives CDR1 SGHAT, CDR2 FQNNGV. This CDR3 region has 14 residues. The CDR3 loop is CASSLDAQGFEQFF. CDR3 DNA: TGTGCCAGCAGCTTAGACGCCCAGGGGTTTGAGCAGTTCTTC.

Here the CDR3 reads CATSREASGSGELFF. The CDR3 DNA reads as TGTGCCACCAGCAGAGAGGCTAGCGGGTCCGGGGAGCTGTTTTTT. This chain links TRBV15 with TRBJ2-2; 8 nucleotides line up with TRBD2. The CDR3 extends over 15 amino acids. The V segment lost 0 bases and the J segment 6 bases; nucleotides outside the gene matches: 3. Germline V gene lookup returns CDR1 LNHNV and CDR2 YYDKDF (reference sequence).

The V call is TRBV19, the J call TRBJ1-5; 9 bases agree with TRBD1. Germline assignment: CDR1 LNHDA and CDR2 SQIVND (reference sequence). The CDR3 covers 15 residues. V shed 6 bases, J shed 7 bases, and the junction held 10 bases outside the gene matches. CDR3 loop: CASRKAGQGKQPQHF. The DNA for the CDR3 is TGTGCCAGTAGAAAAGCCGGACAGGGGAAGCAGCCCCAGCATTTT.

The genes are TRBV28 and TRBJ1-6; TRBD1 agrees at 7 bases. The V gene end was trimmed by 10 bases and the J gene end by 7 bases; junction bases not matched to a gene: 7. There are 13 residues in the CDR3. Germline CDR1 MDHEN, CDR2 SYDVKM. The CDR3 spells CATRVGQNSPLHF. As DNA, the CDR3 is TGTGCCACCCGCGTGGGACAGAATTCACCCCTCCACTTT. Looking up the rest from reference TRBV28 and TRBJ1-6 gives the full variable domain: DVKVTQSSRYLVKRTGEKVFLECVQDMDHENMFWYRQDPGLGLRLIYFSYDVKMKEKGDIPEGYSVSREKKERFSLILESASTNQTSMYLCATRVGQNSPLHFGNGTRLTVT.

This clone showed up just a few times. The CDR3 protein is CASSEGLASAYEQYV. Here the CDR3 DNA reads TGTGCCAGCAGTGAAGGACTAGCTAGCGCCTACGAGCAGTACGTC. This chain uses TRBV6-1 with TRBJ2-7, with 7 bases identical to TRBD2. Unmatched junction bases numbered 5, after V lost 1 base and J lost 2 bases. Germline V lookup: CDR1 MNHNS, CDR2 SASEGT. The CDR3 has 15 amino acids.

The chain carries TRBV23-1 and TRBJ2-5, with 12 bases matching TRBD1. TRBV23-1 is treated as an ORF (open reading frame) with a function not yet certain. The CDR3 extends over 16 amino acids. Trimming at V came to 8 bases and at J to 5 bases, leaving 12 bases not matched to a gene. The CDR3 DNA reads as TGCGCCAGCGTACAACCGGGACAGGGGGCGAGGGAGACCCAGTACTTC. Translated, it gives CASVQPGQGARETQYF.

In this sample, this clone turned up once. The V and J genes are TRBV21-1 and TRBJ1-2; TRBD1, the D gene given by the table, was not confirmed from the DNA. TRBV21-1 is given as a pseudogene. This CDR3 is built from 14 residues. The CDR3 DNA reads TGTGCCAGCAGCCATACAGGGCCATCCAGTGGCTACACCTTC. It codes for CASSHTGPSSGYTF.

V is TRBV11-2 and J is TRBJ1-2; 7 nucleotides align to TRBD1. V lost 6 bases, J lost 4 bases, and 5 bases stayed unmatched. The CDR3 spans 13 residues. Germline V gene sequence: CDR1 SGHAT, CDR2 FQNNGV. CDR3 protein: CASSPDRAYGYTF. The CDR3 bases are TGTGCCAGCAGTCCTGACAGGGCCTATGGCTACACCTTC.

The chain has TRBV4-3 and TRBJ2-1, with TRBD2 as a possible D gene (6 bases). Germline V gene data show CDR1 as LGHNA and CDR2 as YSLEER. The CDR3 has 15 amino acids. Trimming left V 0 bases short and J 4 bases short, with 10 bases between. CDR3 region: CASSQDRTTYNEQFF. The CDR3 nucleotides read TGCGCCAGCAGCCAAGATAGGACTACATACAATGAGCAGTTCTTC.

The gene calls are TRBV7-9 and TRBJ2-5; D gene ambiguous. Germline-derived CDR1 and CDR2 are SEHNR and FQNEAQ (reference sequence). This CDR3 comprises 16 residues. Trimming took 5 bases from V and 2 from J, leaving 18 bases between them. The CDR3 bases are TGTGCCAGCAGCCCTCATCCCCTGGGCCTGCAAGAGACCCAGTACTTC. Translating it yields CASSPHPLGLQETQYF. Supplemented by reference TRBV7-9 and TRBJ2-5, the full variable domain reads DTGVSQNPRHKITKRGQNVTFRCDPISEHNRLYWYRQTLGQGPEFLTYFQNEAQLEKSRLLSDRFSAERPKGSFSTLEIQRTEQGDSAMYLCASSPHPLGLQETQYFGPGTRLLVL.

The CDR3 spells CASSLIGGFHVNEQFF. DNA for the CDR3: TGTGCCAGCAGCTTGATCGGGGGATTCCATGTGAATGAGCAGTTCTTC. J is TRBJ2-1 and V is TRBV5-6; weak D call: TRBD2 (6 bases). Germline V lookup: CDR1 SGHDT, CDR2 YYEEEE. V dropped 1 base and J dropped 7 bases, with 18 bases sitting between them. The CDR3 is 16 residues long. Filled out from reference TRBV5-6 and TRBJ2-1, the complete variable domain reads DAGVTQSPTHLIKTRGQQVTLRCSPKSGHDTVSWYQQALGQGPQFIFQYYEEEERQRGNFPDRFSGHQFPNYSSELNVNALLLGDSALYLCASSLIGGFHVNEQFFGPGTRLTVL.

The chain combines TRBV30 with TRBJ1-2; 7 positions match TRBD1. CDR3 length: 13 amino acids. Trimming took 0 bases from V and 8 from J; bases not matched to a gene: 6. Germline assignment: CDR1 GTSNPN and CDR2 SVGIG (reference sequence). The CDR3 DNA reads TGTGCCTGGAGTGTACTAGCAGGGGGGGGCTACACCTTC. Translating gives CAWSVLAGGGYTF. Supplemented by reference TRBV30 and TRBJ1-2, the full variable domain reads SQTIHQWPATLVQPVGSPLSLECTVEGTSNPNLYWYRQAAGRGLQLLFYSVGIGQISSEVPQNLSASRPQDRQFILSSKKLLLSDSGFYLCAWSVLAGGGYTFGSGTRLTVV.

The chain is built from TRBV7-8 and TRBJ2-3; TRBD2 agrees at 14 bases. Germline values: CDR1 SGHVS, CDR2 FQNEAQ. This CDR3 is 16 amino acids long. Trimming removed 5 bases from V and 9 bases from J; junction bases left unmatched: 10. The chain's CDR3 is CASSPPGLAGVKTQYF. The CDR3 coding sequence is TGTGCCAGCAGCCCCCCGGGACTAGCGGGAGTTAAAACGCAGTATTTT. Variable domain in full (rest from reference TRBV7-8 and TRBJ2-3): GAGVSQSPRYKVAKRGQDVALRCDPISGHVSLFWYQQALGQGPEFLTYFQNEAQLDKSGLPSDRFFAERPEGSVSTLKIQRTQQEDSAVYLCASSPPGLAGVKTQYFGPGTRLTVL.

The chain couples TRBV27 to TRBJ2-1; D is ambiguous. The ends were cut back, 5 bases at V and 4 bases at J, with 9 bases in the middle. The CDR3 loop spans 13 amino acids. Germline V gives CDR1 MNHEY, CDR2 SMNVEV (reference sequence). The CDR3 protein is CASSPPRYNEQFF. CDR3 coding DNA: TGTGCCAGCAGTCCTCCCCGTTACAATGAGCAGTTCTTC.

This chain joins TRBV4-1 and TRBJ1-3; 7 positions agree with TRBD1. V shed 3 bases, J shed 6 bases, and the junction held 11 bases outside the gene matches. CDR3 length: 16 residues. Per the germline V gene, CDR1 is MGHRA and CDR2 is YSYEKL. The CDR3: CASSHGRTGSPNTIYF. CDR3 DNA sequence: TGCGCCAGCAGCCACGGGCGGACAGGCTCCCCAAACACCATATATTTT.

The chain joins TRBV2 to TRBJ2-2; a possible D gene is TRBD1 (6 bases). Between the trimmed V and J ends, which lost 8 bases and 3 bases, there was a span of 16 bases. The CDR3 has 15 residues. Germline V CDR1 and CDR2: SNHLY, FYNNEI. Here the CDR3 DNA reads TGTGCCAGCCACACCGGGGACATCCACACCGGGGAGCTGTTTTTT. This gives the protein CASHTGDIHTGELFF.

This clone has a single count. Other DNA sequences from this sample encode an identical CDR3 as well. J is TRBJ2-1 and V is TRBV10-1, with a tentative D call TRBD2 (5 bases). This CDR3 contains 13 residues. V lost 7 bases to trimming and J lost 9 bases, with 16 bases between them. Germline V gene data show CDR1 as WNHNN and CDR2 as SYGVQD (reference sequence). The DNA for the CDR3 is TGCGCCAGCACTCAGGACTTAGGGAGTGAGCAGTTCTTC. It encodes CASTQDLGSEQFF.

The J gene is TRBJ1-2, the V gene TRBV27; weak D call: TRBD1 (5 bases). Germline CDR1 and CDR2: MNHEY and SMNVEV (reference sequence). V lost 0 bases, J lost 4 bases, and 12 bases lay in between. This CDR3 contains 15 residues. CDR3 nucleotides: TGTGCCAGCAGTTTATCAGGGGCGCAAGGCTATGGCTACACCTTC. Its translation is CASSLSGAQGYGYTF.

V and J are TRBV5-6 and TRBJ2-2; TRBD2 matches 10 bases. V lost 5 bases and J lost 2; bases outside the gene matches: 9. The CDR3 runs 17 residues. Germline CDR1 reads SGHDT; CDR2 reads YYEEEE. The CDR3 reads CASRLTSGTLNTGELFF. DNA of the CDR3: TGTGCCAGCAGGTTAACTAGCGGGACCCTTAACACCGGGGAGCTGTTTTTT.

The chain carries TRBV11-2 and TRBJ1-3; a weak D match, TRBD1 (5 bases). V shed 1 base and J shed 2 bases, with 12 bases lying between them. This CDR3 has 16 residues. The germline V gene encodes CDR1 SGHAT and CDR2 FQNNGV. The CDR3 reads CASSLARAITGNTIYF. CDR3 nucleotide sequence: TGTGCCAGCAGCTTAGCCAGGGCGATTACTGGAAACACCATATATTTT.

CDR3 sequence (DNA): TGCGCCAGCAGCTTGGGACCAGGGGGCCTCTCCTACGAGCAGTACTTC. Translating gives CASSLGPGGLSYEQYF. The chain recombines TRBV5-1 with TRBJ2-7; TRBD1 aligns across 8 bases. CDR3 length: 16 residues. Germline trimming cut 0 bases from V and 0 bases from J; bases unmatched to any gene: 5. Germline values: CDR1 SGHRS, CDR2 YFSETQ.